This record covers a single T cell receptor beta chain. Its antigen is unknown. Assay used: immunoSEQ multiplex PCR; TCRdb lists only in-frame clones, some missing. The repertoire holds 350,000 to 450,000 clones, with roughly 81% as singletons. This entry belongs to a study of Ad26.COV2.S vaccination and SARS-CoV-2 variants. Treatment here: around 19 received Ad26.COV2.S at low or high dose, single or two shots; several received placebo; per-sample allocation not given. Day 63 following the first vaccine or placebo injection was when the samples were taken. With 5 bases removed from V and 2 bases from J, the gap between germline ends came to 13 bases. Per the germline V gene, CDR1 is SGHNT and CDR2 is YENEEA. The CDR3 is 15 residues long. Overall study findings and caveats: Analytic work on TCR breadth and depth might have understated the full extent of total T cell responses. Vaccine and placebo recipients had similar non-spike TCR breadth. Recipients given vaccine exceeded placebo recipients in spike-specific TCR breadth.

The chain links TRBV11-3 to TRBJ2-1; D not resolved. The sequenced sample was peripheral blood, obtained in a trial of Ad26.COV2.S vaccine versus placebo. This clonotype originated in a person between 18 and 65 years old who received the Ad26.COV2.S COVID-19 vaccine or a placebo. The CDR3 DNA sequence: TGTGCCAGCAGCCCCTCGGAGAACGCCTACAATGAGCAGTTCTTC. Amino acids: CASSPSENAYNEQFF. The full variable domain, in which reference TRBV11-3 and TRBJ2-1 provide the parts outside the CDR3, is EAGVVQSPRYKIIEKKQPVAFWCNPISGHNTLYWYLQNLGQGPELLIRYENEEAVDDSQLPKDRFSAERLKGVDSTLKIQPAELGDSAVYLCASSPSENAYNEQFFGPGTRLTVL.